The present T cell receptor beta chain was sequenced within a study of shared clonotypes between healthy human individuals. Findings and limits, study-wide: Generally, estimated richness proved larger in naive subsets than it did in memory subsets. A reduction in generation probabilities was seen for non-shared clonotypes relative to those shared by all four donors.

It was about 180 ng DNA, 30,000 or so T cell genomes, that sorted-subset replicate PCRs used. Libraries were prepared by immunoSEQ multiplex PCR; TCRdb keeps only in-frame clonotypes and omits some of them. The top ten clones hold approximately 0.37% of a sample with some 2,500,000 clones, roughly 93% of them seen once. Both subsets, CD45RA+ naive and CD45RA-negative memory, were split from the CD4+ cells. V gave up 1 base and J gave up 0 bases; unmatched junction bases: 9. The CDR3 runs to 19 residues. Germline values: CDR1 SGDLS, CDR2 YYNGEE. In regard to this clone: The antigen is undetermined.

The chain links TRBV9 to TRBJ2-1; the match to TRBD2 covers 11 bases. Sequencing was carried out using naive CD4+ T cells from PBMCs. The subset here: CD45RA+ positively selected. This receptor was taken from a man younger than 35 in good health. Some clones in this sample may be carry-over from other donors' samples. The CDR3 sequence is CASSVRGTSGLGSYNEQFF. CDR3 in DNA: TGTGCCAGCAGCGTACGCGGGACTAGCGGCCTAGGCTCCTACAATGAGCAGTTCTTC.